The clone carrying this T cell receptor beta chain was observed at least ten times. The record originates from a study of identical twins. Trimming took off 4 bases at V and 4 bases at J, with 12 bases between the two ends. CDR1 KGHDR and CDR2 SFDVKD come from the germline V gene. The CDR3 sequence is 14 residues long. MiXCR, run by TCRdb on the 5' RACE reads, gives a single entry per CDR3 protein. The sample shows around 370,000 distinct CDR3 sequences, 9% of them seen only once. Sample: naive T cells sorted from blood. The genes are TRBV24-1 and TRBJ1-1, with D tentatively TRBD1 (5 bases). This receptor was obtained from a woman aged 45-65 years in good health. The CDR3 DNA sequence: TGTGCCACCAGTGACCGGGACGGGGGCACTGAAGCTTTCTTT. Translated: CATSDRDGGTEAFF.